One sample yielded the 12 T cell receptor beta chains listed below, sequenced in a study of Tregs in tolerant kidney transplant recipients. Generated by immunoSEQ multiplex PCR, the TCRdb table keeps only in-frame clones and is missing some. The top ten clones hold nearly 6% of a sample with under 14,000 clones, approximately 89% of them seen once. Which antigens these TCRs recognize remains unknown. The sequenced sample was Tregs from blood cultured with allogeneic cells, obtained before the transplant. These TCRs come from a human patient who received a combined kidney and bone marrow transplant.

The V call is TRBV15, the J call TRBJ2-6; no firm D call. Germline values: CDR1 LNHNV, CDR2 YYDKDF (reference sequence). The CDR3 runs to 15 residues. V was shortened by 3 bases and J by 0 bases, with 6 bases between the two germline ends. The CDR3: CATSSVPSGANVLTF. CDR3 DNA sequence: TGTGCCACCAGCAGTGTACCCTCTGGGGCCAACGTCCTGACTTTC.

The chain links TRBV7-9 to TRBJ2-5; TRBD1 matches at 7 bases. Unmatched junction bases numbered 8, after V lost 5 bases and J lost 5 bases. The CDR3 extends over 14 amino acids. Germline V gives CDR1 SEHNR, CDR2 FQNEAQ (reference sequence). The CDR3 sequence: CASSQVGQRETQYF. CDR3 bases: TGTGCCAGCAGCCAGGTGGGACAGCGGGAGACCCAGTACTTC.

The chain joins TRBV7-2 to TRBJ2-6; 10 bases agree with TRBD1. Germline CDR1 is SGHTA and CDR2 is FQGNSA. Losses at the gene ends were 5 bases for V and 2 bases for J; bases not matched to a gene: 3. The CDR3 extends over 16 amino acids. CDR3 bases: TGTGCCAGCAGCAGGGACAGGGGAACTGGGGCCAACGTCCTGACTTTC. Translation gives CASSRDRGTGANVLTF.

CDR3 sequence reads: CASSLLPRAGELFF. Here the CDR3 DNA reads TGTGCCAGCAGCTTGCTACCCCGGGCCGGGGAGCTGTTTTTT. This chain joins TRBV7-2 and TRBJ2-2, with D unresolved. Germline V CDR1 and CDR2: SGHTA, FQGNSA. V dropped 3 bases and J dropped 6 bases, with 11 bases sitting between them. The CDR3 extends over 14 amino acids. The whole variable domain, filled in from reference TRBV7-2 and TRBJ2-2, reads GAGVSQSPSNKVTEKGKDVELRCDPISGHTALYWYRQSLGQGLEFLIYFQGNSAPDKSGLPSDRFSAERTGGSVSTLTIQRTQQEDSAVYLCASSLLPRAGELFFGEGSRLTVL.

The chain has TRBV4-2 and TRBJ2-5, with 13 bases fitting TRBD2. This CDR3 region has 18 residues. V was clipped by 4 bases and J by 2 bases; unmatched bases: 10. The V gene's germline CDR1 is LGHNA and CDR2 YNFKEQ. CDR3 nucleotides: TGTGCCAGCAGCCCCGGACTAGCGGGAGAAGGGAATCAAGAGACCCAGTACTTC. It is translated as CASSPGLAGEGNQETQYF.

In its sample, this clone was seen a few times. One junction end does not reproduce the germline sequence, and a read error may be involved. This chain links TRBV2 with TRBJ2-4, with 9 positions matching TRBD2. The germline V gene has CDR1 SNHLY and CDR2 FYNNEI. The CDR3 contains 13 residues. The CDR3 reads CASTGDSGGLVPF. CDR3 nucleotides: TGTGCCAGCACCGGAGATAGCGGGGGCCTAGTTCCTTTC. The full variable domain, its missing parts supplied by reference TRBV2 and TRBJ2-4, is EPEVTQTPSHQVTQMGQEVILRCVPISNHLYFYWYRQILGQKVEFLVSFYNNEISEKSEIFDDQFSVERPDGSNFTLKIRSTKLEDSAMYFCASTGDSGGLVPFGAGTRLSVL.

The rearrangement links TRBV2 to TRBJ2-3, with D possibly matching TRBD2 (5 bases). CDR1 is SNHLY and CDR2 is FYNNEI in the germline V gene. Trimming shortened V by 8 bases and J by 3 bases, and 9 bases separated the two germline ends. The CDR3 length is 12 residues. The CDR3 nucleotides are TGTGCCAGCGGTACGGGGACAGATACGCAGTATTTT. This encodes CASGTGTDTQYF.

This clone was seen once. V and J are TRBV19 and TRBJ2-3; 9 bases fit TRBD2. The germline V gene encodes CDR1 LNHDA and CDR2 SQIVND (reference sequence). The CDR3 extends over 13 amino acids. The CDR3 coding sequence is TGTGCTTCTAGCGGGACGAGAGCAGATACGCAGTATTTT. Translation gives CASSGTRADTQYF.

A single count supports this clone. This chain connects TRBV6-5 to TRBJ1-1; D gene ambiguous. The CDR3 runs to 13 residues. Trimming took 4 bases from V and 0 from J, leaving 6 bases between them. In germline, CDR1 is MNHEY, CDR2 SVGAGI. CDR3 DNA sequence: TGTGCCAGCAGTTCTCTGGTGAACACTGAAGCTTTCTTT. Translated, it gives CASSSLVNTEAFF.

The chain is built from TRBV7-2 and TRBJ2-3; TRBD2 agrees at 12 bases. Germline CDR1 SGHTA, CDR2 FQGNSA. Trimming cost V 1 base and J 4 bases; bases outside gene matches: 6. CDR3 size: 17 residues. As DNA, the CDR3 is TGTGCCAGCAGCTTAGTCCCTAGCGGGGGGGCCGCAGATACGCAGTATTTT. Protein product: CASSLVPSGGAADTQYF.

This sequence joins TRBV2 and TRBJ2-5; D is uncertain. The germline V and J ends were trimmed by 6 bases and 2 bases, with 7 bases remaining between them. Germline lookup yields CDR1 SNHLY and CDR2 FYNNEI. The CDR3 runs 12 residues. CDR3 amino acids: CASRAPQETQYF. The CDR3, as DNA: TGTGCCAGCAGAGCGCCACAAGAGACCCAGTACTTC.

This clone was observed a few times. The chain recombines TRBV6-5 with TRBJ2-1; 8 bases match TRBD2. J lost 9 bases, V lost 10 bases, and 14 bases had no gene match. Germline V gene sequence: CDR1 MNHEY, CDR2 SVGAGI. The CDR3 is made up of 14 amino acids. The CDR3 region has the DNA TGTGCCACCTCTGGTGCGGGGGGCGGAATTGAGCAGTTCTTC. The encoded protein is CATSGAGGGIEQFF.